Listed below are T cell receptor beta chains from one sample, sequenced in a study of cytomegalovirus exposure and HLA in healthy donors. TCRdb's copy holds only in-frame clones and misses some; the assay was immunoSEQ multiplex PCR. This sample has more than 150,000 clones, with 82% found just once. Sequenced sample: PBMCs. The receptors derive from a woman aged 45-59 years in good health and CMV-seropositive. The conserved cysteine and the conserved F or W are not part of the CDR3 here. The order of the fields is V gene, J gene, clone size, CDR3 protein. Expanded clones get a size class; other rows say once, few or many, or leave the size out.

>TRBV5-1|TRBJ1-2|-
ASSFGSTNSGYT
>TRBV2|TRBJ2-1|-
ASSYRGAYNEQF
>TRBV7-2|TRBJ2-1|-
ASSYDASGGRF
>TRBV9|TRBJ2-3|-
ASSVADRDTQY
>TRBV7-9|TRBJ1-2|-
ASSYHDRGPDGYT
>TRBV27|TRBJ2-1|-
ASSRIGGVGREQF
>TRBV9|TRBJ2-1|-
ASSVGLRVVYEQF
>TRBV27|TRBJ2-7|once
ASRSPGQGPYEQY
>TRBV6-5|TRBJ2-2|-
ASRAPSGDSGELF
>TRBV19|TRBJ2-3|-
ASSNPGFTDTQY
>TRBV27|TRBJ1-2|once
ASSLTRTAFYGYT
>TRBV11-2|TRBJ2-7|-
ASSLTGTGIEQY
>TRBV7-3|TRBJ2-1|few
ASSLGNGIGEQF
>TRBV15|TRBJ1-4|-
ATSRQITGMADEKLF
>TRBV10-3|TRBJ1-5|-
AISESGPTGQPQH
>TRBV27|TRBJ2-1|-
ASSPAGTSIHEQF
>TRBV30|TRBJ1-5|-
AWSERGGRNQPQH
>TRBV7-2|TRBJ2-3|few
ASSRTSGASTDTQY
>TRBV7-2|TRBJ1-2|once
ASRRLQGVWEGYT
>TRBV21-1|TRBJ2-3|-
ASSKANRVLGDTQY
>TRBV7-9|TRBJ2-3|-
ASSLTGGSTDTQY
>TRBV6-5|TRBJ1-6|-
ASSFREGAKNSPLH
>TRBV6-6|TRBJ1-3|-
ASSAGGFSGNTIY
>TRBV5-4|TRBJ2-3|-
ASSARSGTSLSTDTQY
>TRBV10-3|TRBJ2-2|-
AIAGGSDTGELF
>TRBV2|TRBJ1-5|once
ASSAGTGRNQPQH
>TRBV2|TRBJ1-4|-
ASKSTGGEKLF
>TRBV10-3|TRBJ1-2|-
AISERGQGLGGYT
>TRBV30|TRBJ2-7|-
AWSVDPRGEQY
>TRBV7-9|TRBJ2-2|-
ASSRRTDRAGELF
>TRBV7-8|TRBJ2-7|-
ASSSKDRVAYEQY
>TRBV5-1|TRBJ2-3|-
ASSAAASGGSDTQY
>TRBV25-1|TRBJ2-3|-
ASSLGATDTQY
>TRBV7-9|TRBJ1-6|-
SSSLGTTGNYNSPLH
>TRBV7-8|TRBJ2-1|few
ASSLARGHNEQF
>TRBV5-1|TRBJ2-7|-
ASSIGQGTLFYEQY
>TRBV6-5|TRBJ2-3|-
ASSPSGTDTQY